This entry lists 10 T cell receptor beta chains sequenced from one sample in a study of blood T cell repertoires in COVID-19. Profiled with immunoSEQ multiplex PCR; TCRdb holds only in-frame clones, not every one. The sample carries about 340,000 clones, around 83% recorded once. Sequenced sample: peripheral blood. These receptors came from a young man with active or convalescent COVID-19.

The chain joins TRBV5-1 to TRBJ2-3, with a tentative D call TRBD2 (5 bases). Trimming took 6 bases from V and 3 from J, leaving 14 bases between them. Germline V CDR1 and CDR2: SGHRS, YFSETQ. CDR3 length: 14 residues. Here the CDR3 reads CASNLGVGTDTQYF. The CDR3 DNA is TGCGCCAGCAATCTGGGAGTGGGAACAGATACGCAGTATTTT.

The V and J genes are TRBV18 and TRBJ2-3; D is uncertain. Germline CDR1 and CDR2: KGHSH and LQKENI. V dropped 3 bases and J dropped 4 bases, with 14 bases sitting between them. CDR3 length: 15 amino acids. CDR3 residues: CASSPMRGEADTQYF. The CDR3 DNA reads TGTGCCAGCTCACCCATGAGAGGAGAAGCAGATACGCAGTATTTT.

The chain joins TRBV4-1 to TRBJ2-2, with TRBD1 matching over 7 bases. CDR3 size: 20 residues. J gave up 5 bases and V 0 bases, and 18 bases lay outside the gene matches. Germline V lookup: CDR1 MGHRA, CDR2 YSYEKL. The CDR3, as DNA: TGCGCCAGCAGCCAAGAAAGGGGTCAGGGGGACCCCTTTGGGACCGGGGAGCTGTTTTTT. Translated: CASSQERGQGDPFGTGELFF.

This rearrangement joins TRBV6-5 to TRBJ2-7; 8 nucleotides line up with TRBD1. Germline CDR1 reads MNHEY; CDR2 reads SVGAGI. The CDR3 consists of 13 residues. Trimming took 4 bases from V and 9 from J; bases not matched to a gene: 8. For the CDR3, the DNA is TGTGCCAGCAGTTTTGGGACAGGAGAGCGGCAGTACTTC. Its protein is CASSFGTGERQYF.

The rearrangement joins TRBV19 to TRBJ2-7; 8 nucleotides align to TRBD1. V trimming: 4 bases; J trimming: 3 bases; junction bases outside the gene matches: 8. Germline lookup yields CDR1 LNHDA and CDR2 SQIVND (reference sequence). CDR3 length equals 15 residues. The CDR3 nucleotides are TGTGCCAGTAGTAAGGGACAGGTTGGGGTCTACGAGCAGTACTTC. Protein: CASSKGQVGVYEQYF. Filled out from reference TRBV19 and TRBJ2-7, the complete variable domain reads DGGITQSPKYLFRKEGQNVTLSCEQNLNHDAMYWYRQDPGQGLRLIYYSQIVNDFQKGDIAEGYSVSREKKESFPLTVTSAQKNPTAFYLCASSKGQVGVYEQYFGPGTRLTVT.

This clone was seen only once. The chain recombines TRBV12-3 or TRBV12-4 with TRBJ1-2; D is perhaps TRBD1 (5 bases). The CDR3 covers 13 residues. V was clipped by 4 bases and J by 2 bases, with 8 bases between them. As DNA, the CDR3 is TGTGCCAGCAGTTCCGGACACAACTATGGCTACACCTTC. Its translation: CASSSGHNYGYTF.

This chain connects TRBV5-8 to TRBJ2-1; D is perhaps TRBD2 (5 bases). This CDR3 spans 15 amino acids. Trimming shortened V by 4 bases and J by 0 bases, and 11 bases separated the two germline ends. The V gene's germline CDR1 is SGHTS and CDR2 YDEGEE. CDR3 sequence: CASSRGRSSYNEQFF. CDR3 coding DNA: TGTGCCAGCAGCAGAGGGCGCAGCTCCTACAATGAGCAGTTCTTC.

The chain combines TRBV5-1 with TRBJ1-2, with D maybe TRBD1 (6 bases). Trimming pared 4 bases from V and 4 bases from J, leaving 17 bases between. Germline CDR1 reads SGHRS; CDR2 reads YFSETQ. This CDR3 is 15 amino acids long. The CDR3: CASSAGGDTIYGYTF. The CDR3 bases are TGCGCCAGCAGCGCTGGTGGGGACACGATCTATGGCTACACCTTC.

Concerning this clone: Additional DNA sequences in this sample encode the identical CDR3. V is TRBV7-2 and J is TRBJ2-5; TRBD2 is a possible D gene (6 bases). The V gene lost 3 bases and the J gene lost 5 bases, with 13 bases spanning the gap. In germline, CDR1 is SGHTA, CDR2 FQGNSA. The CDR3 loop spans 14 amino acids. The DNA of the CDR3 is TGTGCCAGCAGCTTGGCTCGGGGGATGGAGACCCAGTACTTC. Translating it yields CASSLARGMETQYF.

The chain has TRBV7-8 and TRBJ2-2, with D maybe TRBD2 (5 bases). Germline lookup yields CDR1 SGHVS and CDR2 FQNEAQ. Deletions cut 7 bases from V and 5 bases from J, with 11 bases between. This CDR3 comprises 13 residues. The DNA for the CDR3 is TGTGCCAGCAACCCGCCGGGGACCGGGGAGCTGTTTTTT. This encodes CASNPPGTGELFF. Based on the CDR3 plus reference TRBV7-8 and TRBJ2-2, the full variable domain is GAGVSQSPRYKVAKRGQDVALRCDPISGHVSLFWYQQALGQGPEFLTYFQNEAQLDKSGLPSDRFFAERPEGSVSTLKIQRTQQEDSAVYLCASNPPGTGELFFGEGSRLTVL.